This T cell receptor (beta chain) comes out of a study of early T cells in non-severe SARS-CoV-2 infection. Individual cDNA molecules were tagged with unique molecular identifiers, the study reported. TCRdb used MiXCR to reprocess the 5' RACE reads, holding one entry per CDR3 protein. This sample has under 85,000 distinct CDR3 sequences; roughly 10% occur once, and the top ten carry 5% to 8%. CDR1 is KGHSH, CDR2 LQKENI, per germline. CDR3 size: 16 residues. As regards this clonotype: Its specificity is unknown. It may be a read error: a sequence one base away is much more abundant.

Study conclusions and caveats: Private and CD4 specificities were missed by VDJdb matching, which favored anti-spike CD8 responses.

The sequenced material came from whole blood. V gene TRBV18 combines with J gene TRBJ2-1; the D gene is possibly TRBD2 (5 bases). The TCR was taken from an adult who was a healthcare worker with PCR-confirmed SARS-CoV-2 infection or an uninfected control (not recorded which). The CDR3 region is CASPPPSSGSYNEQFF. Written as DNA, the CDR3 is TGTGCCAGCCCACCACCTTCGAGCGGATCCTACAATGAGCAGTTCTTC.